Detailed here is one T cell receptor beta chain. Its antigen is unidentified. This record comes from a study of shared clonotypes between healthy human individuals. Across the whole study: Per donor, CD8 memory used one plate, CD8 naive used two, CD4 memory used three and CD4 naive used three.

TCRdb keeps only in-frame clones here, not all; method: immunoSEQ multiplex PCR. Of roughly 2.4 million clones in the sample, more than 90% were seen once. Germline CDR1 and CDR2: GTSNPN and SVGIG (reference sequence). The ends were cut back, 1 base at V and 5 bases at J, with 14 bases in the middle. This CDR3 is built from 14 residues. Overall study results and limits: Sequencing of the sorted subsets was shown by rarefaction to be incomplete despite large depth. Generation probability values for non-shared clonotypes were lower than those for clonotypes shared by all four donors. Only blood was sampled, and tissue TCR repertoires likely differ from blood ones.

Sequencing was performed on naive CD4+ T cells sorted from blood. As to subset: CD45RA+ positively selected. This clonotype originated in a man aged 18 to 35 in good health. The rearrangement joins TRBV30 to TRBJ2-5, with D possibly being TRBD1 (8 bases). As DNA, the CDR3 is TGTGCCTGGAGTGCCAGGGGGCGGGGGGAGACCCAGTACTTC. Translating gives CAWSARGRGETQYF. Full variable domain (missing parts from reference TRBV30 and TRBJ2-5): SQTIHQWPATLVQPVGSPLSLECTVEGTSNPNLYWYRQAAGRGLQLLFYSVGIGQISSEVPQNLSASRPQDRQFILSSKKLLLSDSGFYLCAWSARGRGETQYFGPGTRLLVL.